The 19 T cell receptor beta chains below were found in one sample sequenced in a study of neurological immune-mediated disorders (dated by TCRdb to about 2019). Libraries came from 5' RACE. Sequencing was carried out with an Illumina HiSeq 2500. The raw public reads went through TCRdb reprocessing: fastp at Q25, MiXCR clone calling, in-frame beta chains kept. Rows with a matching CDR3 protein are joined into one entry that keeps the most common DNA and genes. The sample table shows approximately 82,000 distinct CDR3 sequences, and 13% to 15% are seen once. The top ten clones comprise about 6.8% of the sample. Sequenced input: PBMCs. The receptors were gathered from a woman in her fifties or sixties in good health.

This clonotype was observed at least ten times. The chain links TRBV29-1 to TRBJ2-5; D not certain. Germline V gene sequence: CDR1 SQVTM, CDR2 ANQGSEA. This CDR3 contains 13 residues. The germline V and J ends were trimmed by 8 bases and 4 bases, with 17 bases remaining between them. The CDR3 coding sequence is TGCAGCCTCGCGGCGCCGGAACGAGAGACCCAGTACTTC. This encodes CSLAAPERETQYF. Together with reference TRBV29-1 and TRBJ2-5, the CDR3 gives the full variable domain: SAVISQKPSRDICQRGTSLTIQCQVDSQVTMMFWYRQQPGQSLTLIATANQGSEATYESGFVIDKFPISRPNLTFSTLTVSNMSPEDSSIYLCSLAAPERETQYFGPGTRLLVL.

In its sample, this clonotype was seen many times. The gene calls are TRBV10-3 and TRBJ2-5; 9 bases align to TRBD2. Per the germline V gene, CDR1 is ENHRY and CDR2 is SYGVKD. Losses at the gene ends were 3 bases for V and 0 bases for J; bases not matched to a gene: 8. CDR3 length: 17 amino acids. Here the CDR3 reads CAISEGSLAGNQETQYF. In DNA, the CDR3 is TGTGCCATCAGTGAAGGTTCGCTAGCGGGAAACCAAGAGACCCAGTACTTC.

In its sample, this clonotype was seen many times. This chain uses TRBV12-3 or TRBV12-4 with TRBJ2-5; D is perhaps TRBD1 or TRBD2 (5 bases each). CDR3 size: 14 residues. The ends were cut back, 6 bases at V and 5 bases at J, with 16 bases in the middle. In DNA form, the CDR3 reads TGTGCCAGCAGGGGGAGACAGTTGCAGGAGACCCAGTACTTC. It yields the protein CASRGRQLQETQYF.

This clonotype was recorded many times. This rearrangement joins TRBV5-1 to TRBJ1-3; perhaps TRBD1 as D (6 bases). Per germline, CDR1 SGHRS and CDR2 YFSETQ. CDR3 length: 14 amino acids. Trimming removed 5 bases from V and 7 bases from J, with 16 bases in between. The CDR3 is CASRRQPDRNTIYF. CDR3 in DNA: TGCGCCAGCAGGCGGCAGCCCGACAGGAACACCATATATTTT.

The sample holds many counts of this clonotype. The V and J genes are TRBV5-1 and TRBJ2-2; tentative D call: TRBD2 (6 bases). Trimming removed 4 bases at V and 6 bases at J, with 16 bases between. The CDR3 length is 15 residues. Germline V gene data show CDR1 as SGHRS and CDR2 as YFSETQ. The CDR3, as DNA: TGCGCCAGCAGCCCCCGGCCCGGCGGGGCCGGGGAGCTGTTTTTT. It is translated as CASSPRPGGAGELFF.

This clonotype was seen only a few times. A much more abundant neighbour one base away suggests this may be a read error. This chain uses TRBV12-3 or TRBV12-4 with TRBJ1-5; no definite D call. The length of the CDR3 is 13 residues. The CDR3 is CASSFWSNKPQHF. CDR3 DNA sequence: TGTGCCAGCAGTTTTTGGAGCAATAAGCCCCAGCATTTT.

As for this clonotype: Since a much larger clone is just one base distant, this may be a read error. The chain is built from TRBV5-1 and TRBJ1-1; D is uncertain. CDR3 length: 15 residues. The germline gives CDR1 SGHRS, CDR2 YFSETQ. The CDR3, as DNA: TGCGTCAGCAGCGACGGAAGGATGGGGAACACTGAAGCTTTCTTT. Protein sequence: CVSSDGRMGNTEAFF.

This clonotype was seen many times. In DNA, the CDR3 is TGCAGCGTTGTTGGAGACGGAGGGATTTATGGCTACACCTTC. It specifies CSVVGDGGIYGYTF. The gene calls are TRBV29-1 and TRBJ1-2; no clear D. V was trimmed by 4 bases and J by 5 bases, leaving 17 bases between them. CDR3 length: 14 amino acids. Germline assignment: CDR1 SQVTM and CDR2 ANQGSEA.

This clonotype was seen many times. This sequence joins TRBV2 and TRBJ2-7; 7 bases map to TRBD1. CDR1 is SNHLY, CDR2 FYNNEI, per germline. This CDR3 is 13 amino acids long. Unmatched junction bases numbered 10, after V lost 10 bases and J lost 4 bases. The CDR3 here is CANTGTEPYEQYF. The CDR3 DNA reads TGTGCCAACACCGGGACAGAACCTTACGAGCAGTACTTC.

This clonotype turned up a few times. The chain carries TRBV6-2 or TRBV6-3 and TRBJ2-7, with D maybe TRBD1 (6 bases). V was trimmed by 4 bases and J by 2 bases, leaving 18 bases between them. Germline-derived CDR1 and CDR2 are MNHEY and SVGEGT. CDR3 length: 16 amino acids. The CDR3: CASSFVPGAETYEQYF. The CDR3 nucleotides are TGTGCCAGCAGTTTTGTGCCAGGGGCGGAAACCTACGAGCAGTACTTC.

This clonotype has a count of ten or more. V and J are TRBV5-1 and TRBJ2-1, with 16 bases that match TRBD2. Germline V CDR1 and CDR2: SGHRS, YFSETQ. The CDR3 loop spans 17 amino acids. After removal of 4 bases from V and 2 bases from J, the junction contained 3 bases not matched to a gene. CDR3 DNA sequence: TGCGCCAGCAGCACCGGGACTAGCGGGAGGGCCTACAATGAGCAGTTCTTC. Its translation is CASSTGTSGRAYNEQFF.

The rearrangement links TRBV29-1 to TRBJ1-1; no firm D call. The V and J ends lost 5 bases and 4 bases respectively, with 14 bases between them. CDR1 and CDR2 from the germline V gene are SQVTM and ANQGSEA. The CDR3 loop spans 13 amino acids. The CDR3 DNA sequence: TGCAGCGTTTTACCCCAGGCGGGCACTGAAGCTTTCTTT. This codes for CSVLPQAGTEAFF. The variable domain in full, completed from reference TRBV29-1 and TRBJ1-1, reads SAVISQKPSRDICQRGTSLTIQCQVDSQVTMMFWYRQQPGQSLTLIATANQGSEATYESGFVIDKFPISRPNLTFSTLTVSNMSPEDSSIYLCSVLPQAGTEAFFGQGTRLTVV.

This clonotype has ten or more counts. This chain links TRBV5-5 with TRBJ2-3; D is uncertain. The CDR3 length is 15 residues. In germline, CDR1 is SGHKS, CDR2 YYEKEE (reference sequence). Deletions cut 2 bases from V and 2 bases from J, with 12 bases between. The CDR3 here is CASSFPHTYTDTQYF. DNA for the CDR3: TGTGCCAGCAGCTTCCCACATACTTACACAGATACGCAGTATTTT.

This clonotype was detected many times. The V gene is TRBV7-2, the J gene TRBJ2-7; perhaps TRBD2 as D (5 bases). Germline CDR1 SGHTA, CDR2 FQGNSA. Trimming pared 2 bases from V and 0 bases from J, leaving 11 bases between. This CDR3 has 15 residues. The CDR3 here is CASSLTGVNSYEQYF. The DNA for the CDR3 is TGTGCCAGCAGCTTAACCGGGGTTAACTCCTACGAGCAGTACTTC.

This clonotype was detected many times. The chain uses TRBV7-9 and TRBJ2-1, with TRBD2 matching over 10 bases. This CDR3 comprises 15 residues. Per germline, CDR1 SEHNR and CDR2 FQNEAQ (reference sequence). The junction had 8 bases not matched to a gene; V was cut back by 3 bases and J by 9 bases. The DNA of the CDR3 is TGTGCCAGCAGCTTTTGGCTAGCGGGAGAGGGTGAGCAGTTCTTC. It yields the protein CASSFWLAGEGEQFF.

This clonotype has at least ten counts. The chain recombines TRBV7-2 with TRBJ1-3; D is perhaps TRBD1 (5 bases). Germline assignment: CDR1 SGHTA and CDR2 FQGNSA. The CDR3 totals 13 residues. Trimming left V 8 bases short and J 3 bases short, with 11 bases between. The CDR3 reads CASGAGGGNTIYF. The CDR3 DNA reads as TGTGCCAGCGGGGCGGGGGGTGGAAACACCATATATTTT.

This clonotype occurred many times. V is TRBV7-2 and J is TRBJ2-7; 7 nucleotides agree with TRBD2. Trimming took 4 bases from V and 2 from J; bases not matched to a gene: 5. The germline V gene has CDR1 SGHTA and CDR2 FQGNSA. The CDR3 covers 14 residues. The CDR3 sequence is CASSYTGGPYEQYF. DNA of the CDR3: TGTGCCAGCAGCTACACGGGGGGACCCTACGAGCAGTACTTC.

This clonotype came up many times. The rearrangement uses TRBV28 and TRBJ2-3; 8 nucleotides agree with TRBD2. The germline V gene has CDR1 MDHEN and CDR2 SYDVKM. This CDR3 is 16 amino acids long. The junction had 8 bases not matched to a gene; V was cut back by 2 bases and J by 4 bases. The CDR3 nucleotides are TGTGCCAGCAGTTTAGAGCATCTAGCGGGTCCAGATACGCAGTATTTT. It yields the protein CASSLEHLAGPDTQYF. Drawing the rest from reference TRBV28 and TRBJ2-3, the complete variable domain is DVKVTQSSRYLVKRTGEKVFLECVQDMDHENMFWYRQDPGLGLRLIYFSYDVKMKEKGDIPEGYSVSREKKERFSLILESASTNQTSMYLCASSLEHLAGPDTQYFGPGTRLTVL.

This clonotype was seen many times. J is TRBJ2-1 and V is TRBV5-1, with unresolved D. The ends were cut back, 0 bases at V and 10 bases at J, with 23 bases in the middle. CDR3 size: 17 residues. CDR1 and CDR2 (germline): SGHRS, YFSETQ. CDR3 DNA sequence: TGCGCCAGCAGCTTGGCGAGTGACGGTCCCGCGGTAGGGGAGCAGTTCTTC. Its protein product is CASSLASDGPAVGEQFF.